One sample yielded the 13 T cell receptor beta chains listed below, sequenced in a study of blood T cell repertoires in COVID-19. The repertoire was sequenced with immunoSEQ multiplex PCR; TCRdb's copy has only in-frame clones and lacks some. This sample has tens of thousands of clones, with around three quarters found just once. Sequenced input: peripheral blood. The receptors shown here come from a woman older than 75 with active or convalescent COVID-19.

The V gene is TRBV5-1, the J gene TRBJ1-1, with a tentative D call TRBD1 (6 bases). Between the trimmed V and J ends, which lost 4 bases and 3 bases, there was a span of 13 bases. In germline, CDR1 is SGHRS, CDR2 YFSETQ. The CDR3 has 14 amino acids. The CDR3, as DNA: TGCGCCAGCAGCCGGGGGGGCCGGGACACTGAAGCTTTCTTT. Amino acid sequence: CASSRGGRDTEAFF.

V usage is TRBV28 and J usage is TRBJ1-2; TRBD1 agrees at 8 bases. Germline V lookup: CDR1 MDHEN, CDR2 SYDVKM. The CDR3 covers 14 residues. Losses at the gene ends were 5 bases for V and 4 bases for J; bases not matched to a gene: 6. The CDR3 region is CASSPIQGGYGYTF. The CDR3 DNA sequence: TGTGCCAGCAGTCCCATACAGGGGGGCTATGGCTACACCTTC.

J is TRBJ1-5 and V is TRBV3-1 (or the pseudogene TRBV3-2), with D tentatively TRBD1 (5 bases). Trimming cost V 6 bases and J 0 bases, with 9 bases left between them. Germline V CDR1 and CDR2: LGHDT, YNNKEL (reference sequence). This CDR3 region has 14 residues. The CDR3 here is CASRGGNSNQPQHF. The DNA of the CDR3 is TGTGCCAGCAGGGGGGGGAATAGCAATCAGCCCCAGCATTTT.

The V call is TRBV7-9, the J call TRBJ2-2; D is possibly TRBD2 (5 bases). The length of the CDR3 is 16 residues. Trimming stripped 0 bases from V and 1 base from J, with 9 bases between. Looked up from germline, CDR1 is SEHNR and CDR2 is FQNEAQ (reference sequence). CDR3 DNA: TGTGCCAGCAGCTTAGCCAGAGCGGTGAACACCGGGGAGCTGTTTTTT. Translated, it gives CASSLARAVNTGELFF.

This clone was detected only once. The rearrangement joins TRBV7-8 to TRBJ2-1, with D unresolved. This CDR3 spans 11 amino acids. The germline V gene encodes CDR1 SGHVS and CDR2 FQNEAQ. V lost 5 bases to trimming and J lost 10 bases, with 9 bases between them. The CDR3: CASSRVEEQFF. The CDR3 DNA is TGTGCCAGCAGCCGGGTGGAGGAGCAGTTCTTC.

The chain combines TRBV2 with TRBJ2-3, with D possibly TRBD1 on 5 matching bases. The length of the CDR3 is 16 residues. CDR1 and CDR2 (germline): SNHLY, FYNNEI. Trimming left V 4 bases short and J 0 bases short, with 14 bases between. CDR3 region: CASSAGLETSTDTQYF. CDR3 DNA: TGTGCCAGCAGTGCAGGGTTAGAGACTAGCACAGATACGCAGTATTTT. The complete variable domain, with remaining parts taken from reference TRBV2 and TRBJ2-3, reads EPEVTQTPSHQVTQMGQEVILRCVPISNHLYFYWYRQILGQKVEFLVSFYNNEISEKSEIFDDQFSVERPDGSNFTLKIRSTKLEDSAMYFCASSAGLETSTDTQYFGPGTRLTVL.

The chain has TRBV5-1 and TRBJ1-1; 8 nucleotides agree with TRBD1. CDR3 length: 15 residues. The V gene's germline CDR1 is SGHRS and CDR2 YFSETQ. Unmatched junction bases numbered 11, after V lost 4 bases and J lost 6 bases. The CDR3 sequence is CASSSGAGGRSEAFF. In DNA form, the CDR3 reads TGCGCCAGCAGCAGTGGGGCAGGGGGCAGGTCTGAAGCTTTCTTT. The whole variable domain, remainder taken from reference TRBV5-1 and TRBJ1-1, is KAGVTQTPRYLIKTRGQQVTLSCSPISGHRSVSWYQQTPGQGLQFLFEYFSETQRNKGNFPGRFSGRQFSNSRSEMNVSTLELGDSALYLCASSSGAGGRSEAFFGQGTRLTVV.

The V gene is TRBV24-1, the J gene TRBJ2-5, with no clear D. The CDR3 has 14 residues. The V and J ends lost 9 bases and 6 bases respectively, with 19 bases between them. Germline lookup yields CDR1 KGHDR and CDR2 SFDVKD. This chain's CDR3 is CATALEVRQKTQYF. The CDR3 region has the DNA TGTGCCACCGCGTTAGAGGTTCGTCAAAAGACCCAGTACTTC.

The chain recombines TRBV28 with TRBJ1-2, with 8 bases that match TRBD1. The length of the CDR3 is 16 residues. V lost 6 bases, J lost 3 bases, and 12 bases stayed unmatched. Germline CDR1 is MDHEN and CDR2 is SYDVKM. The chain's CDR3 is CASSSDPRGRDYGYTF. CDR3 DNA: TGTGCCAGCAGCTCCGACCCCAGGGGGCGCGACTATGGCTACACCTTC.

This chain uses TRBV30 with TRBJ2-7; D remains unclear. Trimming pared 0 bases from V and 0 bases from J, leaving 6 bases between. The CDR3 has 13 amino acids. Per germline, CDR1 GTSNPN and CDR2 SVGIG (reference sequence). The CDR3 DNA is TGTGCCTGGAGTGTATCGGTCTCCTACGAGCAGTACTTC. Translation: CAWSVSVSYEQYF. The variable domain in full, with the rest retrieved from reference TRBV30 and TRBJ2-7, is SQTIHQWPATLVQPVGSPLSLECTVEGTSNPNLYWYRQAAGRGLQLLFYSVGIGQISSEVPQNLSASRPQDRQFILSSKKLLLSDSGFYLCAWSVSVSYEQYFGPGTRLTVT.

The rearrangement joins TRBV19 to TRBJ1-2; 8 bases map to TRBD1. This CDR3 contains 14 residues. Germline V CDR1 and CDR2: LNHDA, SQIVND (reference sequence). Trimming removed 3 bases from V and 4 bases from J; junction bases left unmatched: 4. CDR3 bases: TGTGCCAGTAGTATCTACAGGGGGAGCTATGGCTACACCTTC. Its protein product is CASSIYRGSYGYTF. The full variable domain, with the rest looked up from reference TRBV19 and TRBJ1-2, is DGGITQSPKYLFRKEGQNVTLSCEQNLNHDAMYWYRQDPGQGLRLIYYSQIVNDFQKGDIAEGYSVSREKKESFPLTVTSAQKNPTAFYLCASSIYRGSYGYTFGSGTRLTVV.

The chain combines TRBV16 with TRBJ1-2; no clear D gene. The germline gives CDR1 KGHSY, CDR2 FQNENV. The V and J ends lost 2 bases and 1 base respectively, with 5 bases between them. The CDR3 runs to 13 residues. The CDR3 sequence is CASSQRGNYGYTF. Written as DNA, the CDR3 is TGTGCCAGCAGCCAACGGGGTAACTATGGCTACACCTTC.

The CDR3 sequence is CASKTGMGSNQPQHF. Here the CDR3 DNA reads TGTGCCAGCAAGACAGGGATGGGGAGCAATCAGCCCCAGCATTTT. The chain employs TRBV6-5 and TRBJ1-5; 7 nucleotides agree with TRBD1. Looked up from germline, CDR1 is MNHEY and CDR2 is SVGAGI. Trimming removed 7 bases from V and 1 base from J; junction bases left unmatched: 7. CDR3 size: 15 residues.